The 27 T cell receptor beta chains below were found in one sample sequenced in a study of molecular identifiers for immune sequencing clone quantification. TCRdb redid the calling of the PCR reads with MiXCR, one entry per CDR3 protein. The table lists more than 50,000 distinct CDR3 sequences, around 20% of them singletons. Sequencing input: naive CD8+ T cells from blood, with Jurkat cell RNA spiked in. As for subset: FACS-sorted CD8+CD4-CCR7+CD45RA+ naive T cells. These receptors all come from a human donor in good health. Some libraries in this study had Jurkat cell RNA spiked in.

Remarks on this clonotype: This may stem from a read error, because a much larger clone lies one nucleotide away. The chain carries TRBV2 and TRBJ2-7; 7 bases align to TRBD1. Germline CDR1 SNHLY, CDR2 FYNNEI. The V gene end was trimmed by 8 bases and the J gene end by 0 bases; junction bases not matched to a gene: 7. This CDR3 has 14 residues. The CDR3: CASGTGAGSYEQYF. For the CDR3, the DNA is TGTGCCAGCGGCACAGGGGCCGGCTCCTACGAGCAGTACTTC.

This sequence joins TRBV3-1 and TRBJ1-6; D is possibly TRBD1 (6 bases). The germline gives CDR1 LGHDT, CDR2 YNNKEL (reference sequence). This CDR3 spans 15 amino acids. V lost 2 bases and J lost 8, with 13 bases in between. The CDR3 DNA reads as TGTGCCAGCAGCCAACAGGGGCTATCTGATTCACCCCTCCACTTT. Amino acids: CASSQQGLSDSPLHF.

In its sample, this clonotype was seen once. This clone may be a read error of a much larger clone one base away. CDR3 in amino acids: CASSNRYIGRTAYEQHF. The CDR3 DNA is TGTGCCAGCAGTAATAGGTACATAGGGCGGACCGCCTACGAGCAGCACTTC. V and J are TRBV27 and TRBJ2-7, with D hard to call. Germline lookup yields CDR1 MNHEY and CDR2 SMNVEV (reference sequence). CDR3 length: 17 residues.

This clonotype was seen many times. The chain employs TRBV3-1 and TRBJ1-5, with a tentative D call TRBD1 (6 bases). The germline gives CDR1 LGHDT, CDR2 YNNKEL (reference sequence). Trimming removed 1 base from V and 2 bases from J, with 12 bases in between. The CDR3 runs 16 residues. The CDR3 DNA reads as TGTGCCAGCAGCCAAGCTGGGGGCAACGGCAATCAGCCCCAGCATTTT. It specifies CASSQAGGNGNQPQHF.

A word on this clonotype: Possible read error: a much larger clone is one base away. In DNA form, the CDR3 reads TGTGCCGGCAGCTGGGGGACAGTAAACTATGGCTACACCTTC. Translation gives CAGSWGTVNYGYTF. The V call is TRBV7-9, the J call TRBJ1-2; TRBD1 aligns across 7 bases. The germline gives CDR1 SEHNR, CDR2 FQNEAQ (reference sequence). This CDR3 contains 14 residues. The full variable domain, rest sourced from reference TRBV7-9 and TRBJ1-2, is DTGVSQNPRHKITKRGQNVTFRCDPISEHNRLYWYRQTLGQGPEFLTYFQNEAQLEKSRLLSDRFSAERPKGSFSTLEIQRTEQGDSAMYLCAGSWGTVNYGYTFGSGTRLTVV.

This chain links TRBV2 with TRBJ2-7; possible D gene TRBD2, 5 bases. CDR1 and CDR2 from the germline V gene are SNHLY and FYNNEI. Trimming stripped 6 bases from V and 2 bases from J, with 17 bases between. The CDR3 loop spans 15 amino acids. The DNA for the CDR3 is TGTGCCAGCAGAGAAAGACCAGGACTGGCCTACGAGCAGTACTTC. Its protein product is CASRERPGLAYEQYF.

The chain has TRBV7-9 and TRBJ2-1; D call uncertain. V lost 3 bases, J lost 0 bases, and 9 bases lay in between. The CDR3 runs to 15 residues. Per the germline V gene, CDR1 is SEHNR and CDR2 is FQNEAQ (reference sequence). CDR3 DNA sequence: TGTGCCAGCAGCTTCGGTGTTACCTCCTACAATGAGCAGTTCTTC. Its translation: CASSFGVTSYNEQFF.

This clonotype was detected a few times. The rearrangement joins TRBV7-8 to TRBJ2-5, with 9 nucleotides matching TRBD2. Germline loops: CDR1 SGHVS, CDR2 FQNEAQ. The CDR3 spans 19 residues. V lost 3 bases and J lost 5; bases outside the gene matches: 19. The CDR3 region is CASSFPFVGGRGFIETQYF. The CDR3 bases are TGTGCCAGCAGCTTCCCGTTTGTGGGCGGGAGGGGTTTTATCGAGACCCAGTACTTC.

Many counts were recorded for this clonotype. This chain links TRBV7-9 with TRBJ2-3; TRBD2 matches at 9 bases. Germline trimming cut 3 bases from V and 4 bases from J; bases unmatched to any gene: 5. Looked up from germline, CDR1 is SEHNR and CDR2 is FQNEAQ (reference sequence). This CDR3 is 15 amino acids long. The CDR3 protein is CASSFPGTSPDTQYF. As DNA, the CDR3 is TGTGCCAGCAGCTTTCCCGGGACTAGCCCAGATACGCAGTATTTT.

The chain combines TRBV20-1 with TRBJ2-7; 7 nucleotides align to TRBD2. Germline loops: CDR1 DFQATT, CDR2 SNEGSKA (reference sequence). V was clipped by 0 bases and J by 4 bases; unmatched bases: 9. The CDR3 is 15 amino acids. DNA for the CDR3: TGCAGTGCTAGAGATCGGGCGGGAGATACGTACGAGCAGTACTTC. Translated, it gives CSARDRAGDTYEQYF.

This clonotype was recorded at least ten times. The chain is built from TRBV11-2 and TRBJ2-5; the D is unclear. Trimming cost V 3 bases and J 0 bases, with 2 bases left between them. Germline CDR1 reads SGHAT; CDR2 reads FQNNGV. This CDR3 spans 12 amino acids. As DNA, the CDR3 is TGTGCCAGCAGCTTTGACCAAGAGACCCAGTACTTC. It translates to CASSFDQETQYF.

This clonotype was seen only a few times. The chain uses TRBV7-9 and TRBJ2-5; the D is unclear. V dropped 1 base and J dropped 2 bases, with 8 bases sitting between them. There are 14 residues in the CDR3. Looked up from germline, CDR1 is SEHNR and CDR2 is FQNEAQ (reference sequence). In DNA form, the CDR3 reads TGTGCCAGCAGCTTAGAAGAACTACAAGAGACCCAGTACTTC. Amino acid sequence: CASSLEELQETQYF.

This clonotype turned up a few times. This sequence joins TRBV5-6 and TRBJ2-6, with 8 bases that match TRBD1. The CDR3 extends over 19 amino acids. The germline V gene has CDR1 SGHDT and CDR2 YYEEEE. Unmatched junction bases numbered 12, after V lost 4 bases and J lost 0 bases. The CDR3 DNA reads TGTGCCAGCAGCGACTCGGACAGGGAGGCCCTCTCTGGGGCCAACGTCCTGACTTTC. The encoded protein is CASSDSDREALSGANVLTF.

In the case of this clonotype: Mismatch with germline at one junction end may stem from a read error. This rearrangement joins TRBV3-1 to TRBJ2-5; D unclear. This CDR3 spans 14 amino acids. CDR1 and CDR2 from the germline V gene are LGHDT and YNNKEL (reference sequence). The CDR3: CASSQVFVAEAQYF. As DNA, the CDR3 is TGTGCCAGCAGCCAAGTCTTCGTTGCAGAGGCCCAGTACTTC.

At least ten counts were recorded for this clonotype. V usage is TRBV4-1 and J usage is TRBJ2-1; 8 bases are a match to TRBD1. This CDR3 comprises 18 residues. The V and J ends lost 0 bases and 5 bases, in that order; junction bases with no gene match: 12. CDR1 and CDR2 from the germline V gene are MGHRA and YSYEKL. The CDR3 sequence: CASSQDRTGLARDNEQFF. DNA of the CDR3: TGCGCCAGCAGCCAAGATAGGACAGGGCTAGCACGAGACAATGAGCAGTTCTTC.

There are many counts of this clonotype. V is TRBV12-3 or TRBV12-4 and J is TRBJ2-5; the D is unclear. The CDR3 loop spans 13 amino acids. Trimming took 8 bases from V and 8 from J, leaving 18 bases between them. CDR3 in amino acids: CASAKQPVPTQYF. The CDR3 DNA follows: TGTGCCAGCGCAAAACAACCAGTCCCTACCCAGTACTTC.

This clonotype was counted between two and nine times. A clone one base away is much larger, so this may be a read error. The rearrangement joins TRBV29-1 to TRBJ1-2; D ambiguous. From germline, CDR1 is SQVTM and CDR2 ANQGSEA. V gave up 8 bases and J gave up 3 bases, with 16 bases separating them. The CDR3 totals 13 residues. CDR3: CSSKDGEDYGYTF. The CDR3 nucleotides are TGCAGCTCAAAGGACGGGGAGGACTATGGCTACACCTTC. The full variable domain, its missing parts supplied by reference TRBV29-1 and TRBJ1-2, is SAVISQKPSRDICQRGTSLTIQCQVDSQVTMMFWYRQQPGQSLTLIATANQGSEATYESGFVIDKFPISRPNLTFSTLTVSNMSPEDSSIYLCSSKDGEDYGYTFGSGTRLTVV.

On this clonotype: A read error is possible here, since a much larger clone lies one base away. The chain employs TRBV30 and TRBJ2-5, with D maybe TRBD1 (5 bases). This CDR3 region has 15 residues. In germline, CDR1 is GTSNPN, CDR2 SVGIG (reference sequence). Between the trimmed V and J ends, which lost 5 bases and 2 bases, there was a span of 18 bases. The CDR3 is CAWGPAMTEQETQYF. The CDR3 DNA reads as TGTGCCTGGGGTCCCGCCATGACAGAACAAGAGACCCAGTACTTC.

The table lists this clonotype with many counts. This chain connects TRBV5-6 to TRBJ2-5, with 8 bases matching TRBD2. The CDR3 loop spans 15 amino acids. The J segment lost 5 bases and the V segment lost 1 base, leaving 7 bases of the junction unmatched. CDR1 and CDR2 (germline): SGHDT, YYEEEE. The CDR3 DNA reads TGTGCCAGCAGCTTGTCCGCGGGGGGACCGGAGACCCAGTACTTC. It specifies CASSLSAGGPETQYF.

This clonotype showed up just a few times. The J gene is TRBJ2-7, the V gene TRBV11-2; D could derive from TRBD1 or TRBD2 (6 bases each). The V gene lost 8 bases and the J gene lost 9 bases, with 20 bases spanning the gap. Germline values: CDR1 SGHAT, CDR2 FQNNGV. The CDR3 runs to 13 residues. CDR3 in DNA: TGTGCCAGCTCGGGGGCTAGTTGGGGGTTGCAGTACTTC. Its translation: CASSGASWGLQYF.

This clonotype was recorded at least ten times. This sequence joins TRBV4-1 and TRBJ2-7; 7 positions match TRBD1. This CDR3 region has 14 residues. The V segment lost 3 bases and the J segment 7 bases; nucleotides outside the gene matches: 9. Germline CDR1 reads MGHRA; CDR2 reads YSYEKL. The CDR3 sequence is CASSHAMDRREQYF. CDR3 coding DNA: TGCGCCAGCAGCCATGCCATGGACAGGAGAGAGCAGTACTTC.

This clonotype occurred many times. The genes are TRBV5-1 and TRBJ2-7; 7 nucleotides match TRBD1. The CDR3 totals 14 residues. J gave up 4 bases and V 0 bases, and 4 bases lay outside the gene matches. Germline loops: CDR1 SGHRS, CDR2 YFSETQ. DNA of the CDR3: TGCGCCAGCAGCTTGGTCCCACAGGGGTACGAGCAGTACTTC. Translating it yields CASSLVPQGYEQYF.

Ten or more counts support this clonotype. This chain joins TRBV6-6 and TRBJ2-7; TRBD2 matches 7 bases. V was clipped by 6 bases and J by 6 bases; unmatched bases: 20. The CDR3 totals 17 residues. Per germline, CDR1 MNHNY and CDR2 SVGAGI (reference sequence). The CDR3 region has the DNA TGTGCCAGCAGCCCACCCGACCGGGACTACGCGTCTTCCGAGCAGTACTTC. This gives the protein CASSPPDRDYASSEQYF.

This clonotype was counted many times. CDR3 residues: CASSYGTSVNNEQFF. The CDR3 region has the DNA TGTGCCAGCAGTTACGGGACTAGCGTTAACAATGAGCAGTTCTTC. The gene calls are TRBV6-5 and TRBJ2-1; 10 nucleotides agree with TRBD2. The germline V gene encodes CDR1 MNHEY and CDR2 SVGAGI. Unmatched junction bases numbered 3, after V lost 2 bases and J lost 5 bases. CDR3 length: 15 residues.

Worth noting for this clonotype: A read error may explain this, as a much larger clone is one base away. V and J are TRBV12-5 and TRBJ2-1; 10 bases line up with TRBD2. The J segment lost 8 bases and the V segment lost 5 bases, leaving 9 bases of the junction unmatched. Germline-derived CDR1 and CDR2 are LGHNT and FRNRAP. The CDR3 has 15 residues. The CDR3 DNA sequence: TGTGCTAGTGGTCTCGCTAGCGGGGGCCGCGATGAGCAGTTCTTC. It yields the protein CASGLASGGRDEQFF.

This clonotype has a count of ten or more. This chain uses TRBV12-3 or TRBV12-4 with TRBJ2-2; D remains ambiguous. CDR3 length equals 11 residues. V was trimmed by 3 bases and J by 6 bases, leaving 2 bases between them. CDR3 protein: CASSFAGELFF. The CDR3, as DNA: TGTGCCAGCAGTTTCGCCGGGGAGCTGTTTTTT.

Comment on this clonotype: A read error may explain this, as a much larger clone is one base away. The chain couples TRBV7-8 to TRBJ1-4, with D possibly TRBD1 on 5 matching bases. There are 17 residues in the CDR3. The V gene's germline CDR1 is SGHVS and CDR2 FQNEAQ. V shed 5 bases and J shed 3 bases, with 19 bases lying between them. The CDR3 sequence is CASSREAAGRSNEKLFF. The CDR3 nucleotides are TGTGCCAGCAGCCGAGAAGCCGCGGGACGGTCTAATGAAAAACTGTTTTTT.